This paragraph covers one TCR beta chain sequence. The data were obtained in a study of T cell changes during pregnancy in multiple sclerosis. CDR1 is MNHEY, CDR2 SMNVEV, per germline (reference sequence). V lost 5 bases and J lost 0, with 10 bases in between. The CDR3 is 15 amino acids. Sequencing was performed with immunoSEQ multiplex PCR; in TCRdb, only in-frame clones are kept and a portion is missing. The sample consists of some 39,000 clones, 85% to 95% of them appearing once. The receptor comes from a female donor in good health, enrolled as a control in a pregnancy study. The source was CD4+ T cells from peripheral blood mononuclear cells, collected in the third trimester of pregnancy. The chain couples TRBV27 to TRBJ1-4; tentative D call: TRBD1 (6 bases). CDR3: CASSIQGATNEKLFF. The CDR3 bases are TGTGCCAGCAGTATACAGGGTGCAACTAATGAAAAACTGTTTTTT.